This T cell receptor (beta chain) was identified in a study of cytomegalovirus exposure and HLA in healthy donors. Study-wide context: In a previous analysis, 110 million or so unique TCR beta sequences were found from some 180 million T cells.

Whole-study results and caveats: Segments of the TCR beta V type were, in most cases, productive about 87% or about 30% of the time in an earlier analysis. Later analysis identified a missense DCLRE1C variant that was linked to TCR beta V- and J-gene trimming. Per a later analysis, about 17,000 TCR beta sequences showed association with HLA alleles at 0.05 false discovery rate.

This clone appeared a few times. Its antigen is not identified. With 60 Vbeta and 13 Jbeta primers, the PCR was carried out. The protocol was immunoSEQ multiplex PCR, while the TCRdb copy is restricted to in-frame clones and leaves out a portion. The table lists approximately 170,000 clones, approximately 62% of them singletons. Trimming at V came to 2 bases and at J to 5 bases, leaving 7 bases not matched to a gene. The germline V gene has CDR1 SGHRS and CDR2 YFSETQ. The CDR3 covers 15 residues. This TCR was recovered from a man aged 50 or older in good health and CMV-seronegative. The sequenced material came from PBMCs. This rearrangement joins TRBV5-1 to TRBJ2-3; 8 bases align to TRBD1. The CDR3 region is CASSFGRGLVDTQYF. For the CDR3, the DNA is TGCGCCAGCAGCTTTGGCAGGGGGCTAGTAGATACGCAGTATTTT.